Listed below are T cell receptor beta chains from one sample, sequenced in a study of CD8 T cells in Susac syndrome. TCRdb analysed the immunoSEQ multiplex PCR reads with MiXCR anew, one entry per CDR3 protein. This table holds a few hundred thousand distinct CDR3 sequences, approximately 92% found once. The sample was CD4+ T cells from PBMCs. The receptors were sampled from a human donor with multiple sclerosis. Each CDR3 is given without its conserved first and last residue.

j_call: TRBJ1-1; v_call: TRBV4-2; cdr3_aa: ASSRSGTSNTEAF
j_call: TRBJ2-7; v_call: TRBV5-1; cdr3_aa: ASSPFPEGEQY
j_call: TRBJ2-5; v_call: TRBV9; cdr3_aa: ASSVGVGGLAGGETQY
j_call: TRBJ2-3; v_call: TRBV7-2; cdr3_aa: ASSLLAGVPDTQY
j_call: TRBJ2-5; v_call: TRBV7-9; cdr3_aa: ASCSPRGAGQETQY
j_call: TRBJ1-5; v_call: TRBV11-2; cdr3_aa: ASSARSNQPQH
j_call: TRBJ2-6; v_call: TRBV3-1; cdr3_aa: ASSLLRSSGANVLT
j_call: TRBJ1-5; v_call: TRBV5-6; cdr3_aa: ASSFGTGSSNQPQH
j_call: TRBJ1-1; v_call: TRBV9; cdr3_aa: ASSFSGTGSKAF
j_call: TRBJ2-1; v_call: TRBV20-1; cdr3_aa: SWQGTSGDLEQF